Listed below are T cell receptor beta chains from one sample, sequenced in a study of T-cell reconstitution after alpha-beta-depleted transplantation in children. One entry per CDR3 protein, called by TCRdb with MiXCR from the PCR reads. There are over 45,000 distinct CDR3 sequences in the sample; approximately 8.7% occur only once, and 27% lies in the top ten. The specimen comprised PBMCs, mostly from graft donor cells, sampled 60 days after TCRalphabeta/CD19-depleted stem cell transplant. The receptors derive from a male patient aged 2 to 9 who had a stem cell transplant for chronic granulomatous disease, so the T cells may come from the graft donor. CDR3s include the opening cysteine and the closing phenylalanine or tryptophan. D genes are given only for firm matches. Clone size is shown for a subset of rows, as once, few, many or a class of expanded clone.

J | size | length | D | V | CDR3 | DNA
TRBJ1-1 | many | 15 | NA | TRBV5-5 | CASSWGRTVNTEAFF | TGTGCCAGCAGCTGGGGGAGGACGGTGAACACTGAAGCTTTCTTT
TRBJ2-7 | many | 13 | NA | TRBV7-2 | CASSLPGANEQYF | TGTGCCAGCAGCTTACCGGGGGCGAACGAGCAGTACTTC
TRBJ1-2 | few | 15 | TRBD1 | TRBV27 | CASSSPGQGKYGYTF | TGTGCCAGCAGTTCCCCCGGACAGGGGAAGTATGGCTACACCTTC
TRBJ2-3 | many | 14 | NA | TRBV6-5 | CASSYSGYTDTQYF | TGTGCCAGCAGTTACTCCGGGTACACAGATACGCAGTATTTT
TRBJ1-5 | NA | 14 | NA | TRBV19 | CASTPWRGSQPQHF | TGTGCCAGTACCCCGTGGAGGGGGAGTCAGCCCCAGCATTTT
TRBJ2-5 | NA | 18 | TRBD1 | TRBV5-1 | CASSHTGTGGMGQETQYF | TGCGCCAGCAGTCATACCGGGACAGGGGGCATGGGGCAAGAGACCCAGTACTTC
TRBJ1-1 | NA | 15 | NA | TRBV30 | CATKGQKEWWTEAFF | TGTGCCACCAAAGGGCAGAAAGAATGGTGGACTGAAGCTTTCTTT
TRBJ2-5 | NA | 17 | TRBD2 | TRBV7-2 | CASSLGLAGGPGETQYF | TGTGCCAGCAGCTTAGGGCTAGCGGGAGGGCCAGGGGAGACCCAGTACTTC
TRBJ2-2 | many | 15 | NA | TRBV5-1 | CASSLVQGYTGELFF | TGCGCCAGCAGCTTGGTACAGGGCTACACCGGGGAGCTGTTTTTT
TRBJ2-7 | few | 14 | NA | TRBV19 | CASSSAYVRNEQYF | TGTGCCAGTAGTTCGGCCTACGTCCGGAACGAGCAGTACTTC
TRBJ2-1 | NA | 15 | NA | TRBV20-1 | CSASSRGSSYNEQFF | TGCAGTGCTAGTAGCCGGGGCAGCTCCTACAATGAGCAGTTCTTC
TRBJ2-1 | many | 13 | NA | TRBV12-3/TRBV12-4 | CASSFSLAREQFF | TGTGCCAGCAGTTTCTCTCTAGCGCGTGAGCAGTTCTTC
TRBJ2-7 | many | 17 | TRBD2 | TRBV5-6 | CASSLRLAGGVGDEQYF | TGTGCCAGCAGCTTGAGGCTAGCGGGGGGGGTTGGAGACGAGCAGTACTTC
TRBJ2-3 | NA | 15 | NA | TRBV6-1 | CASRRSWGKTDTQYF | TGTGCCAGCCGACGTTCATGGGGTAAAACAGATACGCAGTATTTT
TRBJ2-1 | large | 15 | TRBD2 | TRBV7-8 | CASSPGLGSGNEQFF | TGTGCCAGCAGCCCGGGACTAGGTTCGGGTAATGAGCAGTTCTTC
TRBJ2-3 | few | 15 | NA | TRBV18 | CASSHGRLNTDTQYF | TGTGCCAGCTCACACGGACGGCTCAACACAGATACGCAGTATTTT
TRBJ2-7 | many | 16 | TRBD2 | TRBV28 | CASSVKTSGLAYEQYF | TGTGCCAGCAGCGTTAAGACTAGCGGGCTTGCCTACGAGCAGTACTTC
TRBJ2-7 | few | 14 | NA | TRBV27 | CASSRSGYSYEQYF | TGTGCCAGCAGTCGTTCGGGGTACTCCTACGAGCAGTACTTC
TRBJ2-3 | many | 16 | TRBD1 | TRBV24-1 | CATSDPGQGASDTQYF | TGTGCCACCAGTGACCCAGGACAGGGGGCAAGCGATACGCAGTATTTT
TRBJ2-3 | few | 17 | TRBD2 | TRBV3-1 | CASSQPALFSSGSTQYF | TGTGCCAGCAGCCAACCAGCCCTCTTTAGCAGCGGGAGCACGCAGTATTTT
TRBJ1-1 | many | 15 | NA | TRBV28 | CASSLPNRIETEAFF | TGTGCCAGCAGTTTACCAAACCGGATAGAGACTGAAGCTTTCTTT
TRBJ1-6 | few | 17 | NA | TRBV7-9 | CASSFQLQGTYNSPLHF | TGTGCCAGCAGCTTTCAACTACAGGGAACCTATAATTCACCCCTCCACTTT
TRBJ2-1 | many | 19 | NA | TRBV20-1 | CSAPTMGTKNSRALNEQFF | TGCAGTGCCCCTACGATGGGGACAAAAAACTCACGGGCCCTCAATGAGCAGTTCTTC